The 18 T cell receptor beta chains below all came from one sample that was sequenced in a study of early T cells in non-severe SARS-CoV-2 infection. Using its own MiXCR run on the 5' RACE reads, TCRdb lists one record per CDR3 protein. Found here are 55,000 to 75,000 distinct CDR3 sequences, approximately 12% of them singletons; the top ten hold 1.3%. The sequencing sample was made of whole blood. The receptor set was obtained from an adult who was a healthcare worker with PCR-confirmed SARS-CoV-2 infection or an uninfected control (not recorded which).

This clonotype appeared many times. The V gene is TRBV12-3 or TRBV12-4, the J gene TRBJ2-1; D call uncertain. V lost 2 bases to trimming and J lost 9 bases, with 14 bases between them. The CDR3 extends over 14 amino acids. CDR3 DNA: TGTGCCAGCAGTTTATATGGTTTGTTAAGTGAGCAGTTCTTC. Protein: CASSLYGLLSEQFF.

This clonotype was counted many times. The chain links TRBV28 to TRBJ1-1; D uncertain. Germline assignment: CDR1 MDHEN and CDR2 SYDVKM. The V end lost 8 bases, the J end lost 4 bases, and 14 bases lay between the germline ends. The CDR3 runs 13 residues. In nucleotides, the CDR3 is TGTGCCAGCTGGACGGCCGTGACCACTGAAGCTTTCTTT. Protein sequence: CASWTAVTTEAFF.

This clonotype was detected ten times or more. The chain recombines TRBV18 with TRBJ2-1; 7 nucleotides align to TRBD2. The CDR3 has 15 amino acids. V dropped 2 bases and J dropped 7; count of bases not matched to a gene: 8. CDR1 KGHSH and CDR2 LQKENI come from the germline V gene. The CDR3 DNA reads as TGTGCCAGCTCACCAATAGGCGGGAGTGGAAATGAGCAGTTCTTC. Translating it yields CASSPIGGSGNEQFF.

This rearrangement joins TRBV12-3 or TRBV12-4 to TRBJ2-7, with D unclear. The CDR3 has 13 residues. V shed 3 bases and J shed 2 bases, with 8 bases lying between them. The CDR3: CASSFGGTYEQYF. The CDR3 coding sequence is TGTGCCAGCAGTTTCGGCGGAACCTACGAGCAGTACTTC.

This clonotype has ten or more counts. The gene calls are TRBV25-1 and TRBJ2-3; D remains unclear. Germline-derived CDR1 and CDR2 are MGHDK and SYGVNS. The CDR3 has 13 residues. Trimming removed 5 bases from V and 0 bases from J, with 6 bases in between. The CDR3 region is CASSPVSTDTQYF. The CDR3, as DNA: TGTGCCAGCAGTCCAGTTAGCACAGATACGCAGTATTTT.

The V gene is TRBV7-2, the J gene TRBJ2-7; tentatively, D is TRBD2 (6 bases). The germline V and J ends were trimmed by 0 bases and 2 bases, with 17 bases remaining between them. The CDR3 sequence is 17 residues long. The germline V gene has CDR1 SGHTA and CDR2 FQGNSA. The CDR3 coding sequence is TGTGCCAGCAGCTTAGCGTTTGGGAGCGGGCTTACCTACGAGCAGTACTTC. This translates into CASSLAFGSGLTYEQYF.

This clonotype was seen repeatedly, ten times or more. The rearrangement joins TRBV28 to TRBJ2-7; D gene ambiguous. Germline loops: CDR1 MDHEN, CDR2 SYDVKM. V shed 4 bases and J shed 2 bases, with 6 bases lying between them. This CDR3 has 12 amino acids. CDR3 sequence (DNA): TGTGCCAGCAGTTCCGTAGCCTACGAGCAGTACTTC. Encoded protein: CASSSVAYEQYF.

This clonotype was seen more than once but under ten times. CDR3 nucleotides: TGTGCCAGTAGTTTGGACAGGGGGGTCGACACCGGGGAGCTGTTTTTT. Translating it yields CASSLDRGVDTGELFF. The gene calls are TRBV19 and TRBJ2-2; TRBD1 matches 10 bases. CDR3 length: 16 residues. CDR1 is LNHDA, CDR2 SQIVND, per germline (reference sequence). V shed 5 bases, J shed 3 bases, and the junction held 6 bases outside the gene matches.

The sample holds many counts of this clonotype. The chain carries TRBV27 and TRBJ2-2; D may match TRBD1 or TRBD2 (5 bases each). This CDR3 spans 13 amino acids. With 7 bases removed from V and 6 bases from J, the gap between germline ends came to 12 bases. CDR1 is MNHEY and CDR2 is SMNVEV in the germline V gene (reference sequence). The CDR3 loop reads CASMIRGAGELFF. In DNA form, the CDR3 reads TGTGCCAGCATGATCCGAGGGGCCGGGGAGCTGTTTTTT.

Turning to this clonotype: A read error may account for a junction end that differs from germline. The chain couples TRBV29-1 to TRBJ1-2; no clear D gene. This CDR3 is 12 amino acids long. Germline CDR1 SQVTM, CDR2 ANQGSEA. CDR3 protein: CCVEPPRYGYTF. As DNA, the CDR3 is TGCTGCGTTGAACCTCCCCGGTATGGCTACACCTTC.

J is TRBJ2-2 and V is TRBV7-6; TRBD2 matches at 9 bases. The CDR3 is 17 residues long. Germline V gene lookup returns CDR1 SGHVS and CDR2 FNYEAQ. V shed 0 bases and J 2 bases; nucleotides not matched to a gene: 4. CDR3 nucleotides: TGTGCCAGCAGCTTAGCTAGCGGGAGTGTTAACACCGGGGAGCTGTTTTTT. Its translation: CASSLASGSVNTGELFF.

This clonotype was seen at least ten times. The chain links TRBV11-2 to TRBJ2-1, with D maybe TRBD2 (6 bases). Germline loops: CDR1 SGHAT, CDR2 FQNNGV. The CDR3 length is 16 residues. V lost 1 base to trimming and J lost 7 bases, with 17 bases between them. The CDR3 region has the DNA TGTGCCAGCAGCTTAGCTCCGTCTAGTCGGGGGAATGAGCAGTTCTTC. Translating it yields CASSLAPSSRGNEQFF.

This clonotype was detected many times. No conserved phenylalanine or tryptophan ends this CDR3, so it is likely a read error. The chain uses TRBV27 and TRBJ2-1, with D uncertain. The CDR3 is made up of 12 amino acids. V was clipped by 2 bases and J by 6 bases, with 5 bases between them. Germline lookup yields CDR1 MNHEY and CDR2 SMNVEV (reference sequence). DNA of the CDR3: TGTGCCAGCAGTTTACTGGGCAATGAGCAGTTCTTG. It yields the protein CASSLLGNEQFL.

This clonotype was observed at least ten times. The chain employs TRBV27 and TRBJ2-5, with D possibly being TRBD2 (6 bases). Between the trimmed V and J ends, which lost 3 bases and 5 bases, there was a span of 16 bases. Germline V lookup: CDR1 MNHEY, CDR2 SMNVEV (reference sequence). The CDR3 is 15 amino acids. The CDR3 loop is CASSFRRDGAETQYF. DNA for the CDR3: TGTGCCAGCAGTTTTAGGCGGGATGGGGCGGAGACCCAGTACTTC.

This clonotype has ten or more counts. V and J are TRBV10-3 and TRBJ1-1; weak D call: TRBD1 (5 bases). V lost 4 bases and J 2 bases, leaving 17 bases between the germline ends. The germline gives CDR1 ENHRY, CDR2 SYGVKD. CDR3 length: 16 residues. The CDR3 DNA is TGTGCCATCAGTGCCGGCAGCGGGGGAGGAAACACTGAAGCTTTCTTT. As protein: CAISAGSGGGNTEAFF.

In its sample, this clonotype is medium-sized. J is TRBJ2-7 and V is TRBV28; D perhaps matches TRBD2 (6 bases). V lost 3 bases to trimming and J lost 2 bases, with 11 bases between them. Germline loops: CDR1 MDHEN, CDR2 SYDVKM. The CDR3 is 14 residues long. The CDR3 coding sequence is TGTGCCAGCAGTTTGGGTAGCGGAACCTACGAGCAGTACTTC. The encoded protein is CASSLGSGTYEQYF.

In its sample, this clonotype was seen many times. This sequence joins TRBV2 and TRBJ2-7; 7 bases line up with TRBD2. Trimming took 6 bases from V and 7 from J; bases not matched to a gene: 15. The V gene's germline CDR1 is SNHLY and CDR2 FYNNEI. The CDR3 loop spans 15 amino acids. Here the CDR3 reads CASSHIRGVPGEQYF. In DNA, the CDR3 is TGTGCCAGCAGCCACATACGGGGGGTGCCCGGGGAGCAGTACTTC.

This clonotype came up many times. The chain links TRBV20-1 to TRBJ1-2; 9 bases line up with TRBD1. The trim removed 0 bases at V and 5 bases at J, leaving 4 bases unmatched. This CDR3 spans 14 amino acids. CDR1 and CDR2 (germline): DFQATT, SNEGSKA (reference sequence). CDR3 sequence: CSARDLDRGYGYTF. The CDR3 nucleotides read TGCAGTGCTAGAGATCTGGACAGGGGATATGGCTACACCTTC.